This is a list of T cell receptor beta chains from one sample in a study of blood T cell repertoires in COVID-19. The table came from immunoSEQ multiplex PCR; TCRdb's copy has only in-frame clones and leaves some out. The table lists around 52,000 clones, 82% of them singletons, with approximately 7.7% in the top ten. What was sequenced was peripheral blood. Receptors were obtained from a woman over 75 with acute or convalescent COVID-19. The CDR3 runs from the conserved cysteine through the conserved F or W. The D gene is left open where the match is weak. A row's size may be missing; if present it is once, few, many or a size class.

size | J | V | D | DNA | CDR3
. | TRBJ1-4 | TRBV28 | . | TGTGCCAGCAGTTTAACAGGGAGAAGTGAAAAACTGTTTTTT | CASSLTGRSEKLFF
once | TRBJ2-7 | TRBV12-5 | . | TGTGCTAGTGGTTTGGTACAAGGAGTGGGTTACGAGCAGTACTTC | CASGLVQGVGYEQYF
. | TRBJ1-2 | TRBV6-1 | . | TGTGCCAGCAGTGAACTCGGGGTGGCCTATGGCTACACCTTC | CASSELGVAYGYTF
. | TRBJ2-3 | TRBV20-1 | TRBD2 | TGCAGTGCTAGTGCTGTCTCTCTGGCGGGGGGCACAGATACGCAGTATTTT | CSASAVSLAGGTDTQYF
. | TRBJ2-5 | TRBV5-1 | . | TGCGCCAGCAGAGAGACAGCAAACCTTCAAGAGACCCAGTACTTC | CASRETANLQETQYF
. | TRBJ1-2 | TRBV7-6 | TRBD1 | TGTGCCAGCAGCTTAGGTGGGACAGGGTTGGAGGGCTACACCTTC | CASSLGGTGLEGYTF
. | TRBJ2-1 | TRBV9 | TRBD1 | TGTGCCAGCAGCACCGGGACAGATAACAATGAGCAGTTCTTC | CASSTGTDNNEQFF
. | TRBJ1-3 | TRBV9 | . | TGTGCCAGCAGCGTAGCCATCTCTGGAAACACCATATATTTT | CASSVAISGNTIYF
. | TRBJ1-2 | TRBV3-1/TRBV3-2 | TRBD1 | TGTGCCAGCAGCCCCGGGACAGAGCATCCGGGCTACACCTTC | CASSPGTEHPGYTF
few | TRBJ2-1 | TRBV30 | TRBD2 | TGTGCCTGGAGTGTACTAGTAAATAGCGGGTTCTACAATGAGCAGTTCTTC | CAWSVLVNSGFYNEQFF
. | TRBJ1-6 | TRBV27 | TRBD1 | TGTGCCAGCAGTGCTACCCGACAGGGTACGAATTCACCCCTCCACTTT | CASSATRQGTNSPLHF
. | TRBJ2-7 | TRBV28 | . | TGTGCCAGCAGTACAGGACAGGGAGGGCACGAGCAGTACTTC | CASSTGQGGHEQYF
. | TRBJ2-7 | TRBV5-1 | TRBD2 | TGCGCCAGCAGCTTGGCTAGCGGGAGTATCTACGAGCAGTACTTC | CASSLASGSIYEQYF
. | TRBJ1-1 | TRBV29-1 | . | TGCAGCGTTGTAGACACTGAAGCTTTCTTT | CSVVDTEAFF
. | TRBJ2-2 | TRBV27 | TRBD1 | TGTGCCAGCAGTCCCGGGACAGGGGGTATCGGGGAGCTGTTTTTT | CASSPGTGGIGELFF
. | TRBJ1-2 | TRBV29-1 | TRBD1 | TGCAGCGTAGGACAGGACTTCCTTGGTGGCTACACCTTC | CSVGQDFLGGYTF
few | TRBJ1-1 | TRBV7-8 | . | TGTGCCAGCAGCTCAGAGGGGAACACTGAAGCTTTCTTT | CASSSEGNTEAFF
. | TRBJ2-5 | TRBV5-4 | . | TGTGCCAGCAGCTCCCGTCCAGGGGCCTGGGAGACCCAGTACTTC | CASSSRPGAWETQYF
. | TRBJ2-3 | TRBV15 | . | TGTGCCACCAGCAGAGACGAGCTAGTCCCCGGCACAGATACGCAGTATTTT | CATSRDELVPGTDTQYF
. | TRBJ2-7 | TRBV5-1 | TRBD1 | TGCGCCAGCAAGACTACGCCGGGACAGGGACTTTACGAGCAGTACTTC | CASKTTPGQGLYEQYF
. | TRBJ2-1 | TRBV3-1/TRBV3-2 | . | TGTGCCAGCAGCCAAGCACAGTCCTACAATGAGCAGTTCTTC | CASSQAQSYNEQFF
. | TRBJ2-2 | TRBV6-5 | . | TGTGCCAGTAATTCCGACAGTCCTCCCGGGGAGCTGTTTTTT | CASNSDSPPGELFF
. | TRBJ1-2 | TRBV5-6 | . | TGTGCCAGCAGCTTGGACACGGGAACCATTTATGGCTACACCTTC | CASSLDTGTIYGYTF
. | TRBJ2-5 | TRBV7-9 | . | TGTGCCAGCAGCTTTACAGCAGATGAGACCCAGTACTTC | CASSFTADETQYF
. | TRBJ1-5 | TRBV19 | TRBD1 | TGTGCCAGTAGTGAGACAGGGAGCAATCAGCCCCAGCATTTT | CASSETGSNQPQHF
. | TRBJ2-4 | TRBV15 | TRBD2 | TGTGCCACCAGCTCCTCGGGGGGTCTAGCCAAAAACATTCAGTACTTC | CATSSSGGLAKNIQYF
. | TRBJ1-5 | TRBV6-1 | . | TGTGCCAGCAGTGAATTCGGCGGGTCGGGCAATCAGCCCCAGCATTTT | CASSEFGGSGNQPQHF
. | TRBJ2-2 | TRBV18 | TRBD1 | TGTGCCAGCTCACCGTACGGGACAGGAACCGGGGAGCTGTTTTTT | CASSPYGTGTGELFF
. | TRBJ1-2 | TRBV18 | TRBD1 | TGTGCCAGCTCACCGACTGTCTGGGACAGGGGGCAGGGCTACACCTTC | CASSPTVWDRGQGYTF
. | TRBJ1-1 | TRBV6-6 | TRBD1 | TGTGCCAGCAGTGATAGGGACAGGGAAGCTTTCTTT | CASSDRDREAFF
. | TRBJ1-5 | TRBV3-1/TRBV3-2 | TRBD1 | TGTGCCAGCAGCTCCGGACAGGCCCAGCCCCAGCATTTT | CASSSGQAQPQHF
. | TRBJ2-5 | TRBV10-3 | TRBD1 | TGTGCCATCAGAAGCGACAGGGGGAGCGATAAAGAGACCCAGTACTTC | CAIRSDRGSDKETQYF
. | TRBJ1-2 | TRBV24-1 | . | TGTGCCACCAGTAGTCAGGGCAACTATGGCTACACCTTC | CATSSQGNYGYTF
. | TRBJ2-1 | TRBV10-3 | TRBD2 | TGTGCCATCATGAGCGGGAGTCGGATCGGCAATGAGCAGTTCTTC | CAIMSGSRIGNEQFF
. | TRBJ2-3 | TRBV19 | TRBD1 | TGTGCCAGTAGAATCGGGACAGGGTGGACAGATACGCAGTATTTT | CASRIGTGWTDTQYF
. | TRBJ2-7 | TRBV30 | . | TGTGCCTGGACAGCGACCCGTATCTCCTACGAGCAGTACTTC | CAWTATRISYEQYF
. | TRBJ2-3 | TRBV19 | TRBD1 | TGTGCCAGTAGCCCTCCCGGACAGGGTGTCCCAGATACGCAGTATTTT | CASSPPGQGVPDTQYF
. | TRBJ2-2 | TRBV28 | . | TGTGCCAGTCTCGGATTTAGTACGAGGGCCGGGGAGCTGTTTTTT | CASLGFSTRAGELFF
. | TRBJ1-4 | TRBV10-2 | . | TGCGCCAGTGGAGGGCGCACTAATGAAAAACTGTTTTTT | CASGGRTNEKLFF
. | TRBJ1-4 | TRBV28 | . | TGTGCCACCAGCCCCGGGGGACGGGATAATGAAAAACTGTTTTTT | CATSPGGRDNEKLFF
. | TRBJ1-1 | TRBV6-1 | . | TGTGCCAGCAGTGGGATAGGGAGTTGGATCCGGACTGAAGCTTTCTTT | CASSGIGSWIRTEAFF
. | TRBJ1-1 | TRBV27 | TRBD1 | TGTGCCAGCAGACCACAGGGGTCGGGAAAAGCTTTCTTT | CASRPQGSGKAFF
. | TRBJ2-1 | TRBV2 | . | TGTGCCAGCAAACGGGCGGGTGCGAGGAGCTCCTACAATGAGCAGTTCTTC | CASKRAGARSSYNEQFF
. | TRBJ2-7 | TRBV2 | TRBD2 | TGTGCCAGCGGCGGGACTAGCGTGAGCGAGCAGTACTTC | CASGGTSVSEQYF
. | TRBJ2-2 | TRBV5-1 | TRBD2 | TGCGCCAGCAGCCTCGGGACTAGCAGGAACACCGGGGAGCTGTTTTTT | CASSLGTSRNTGELFF